The clone carrying this T cell receptor (beta chain) occurred a few times. The CDR3 sequence is 15 residues long. V trimming: 7 bases; J trimming: 2 bases; junction bases outside the gene matches: 7. Germline lookup yields CDR1 WSHSY and CDR2 SAAADI. This specimen belongs to a study of identical twins. TCRdb redid the calling of the 5' RACE reads with MiXCR, one entry per CDR3 protein. The data show roughly 480,000 distinct CDR3 sequences, roughly 24% seen once. The sample was also reused in another study, on T cells expressing NK-cell markers.

The chain employs TRBV10-2 and TRBJ2-5; 10 nucleotides line up with TRBD1. Input material: CD4+ T cells sorted from blood. This TCR was recovered from a woman aged 18-29 years in good health. CDR3 DNA: TGCGCCAGCATGGACAGGGGGGGAAGTCAAGAGACCCAGTACTTC. It is translated as CASMDRGGSQETQYF.